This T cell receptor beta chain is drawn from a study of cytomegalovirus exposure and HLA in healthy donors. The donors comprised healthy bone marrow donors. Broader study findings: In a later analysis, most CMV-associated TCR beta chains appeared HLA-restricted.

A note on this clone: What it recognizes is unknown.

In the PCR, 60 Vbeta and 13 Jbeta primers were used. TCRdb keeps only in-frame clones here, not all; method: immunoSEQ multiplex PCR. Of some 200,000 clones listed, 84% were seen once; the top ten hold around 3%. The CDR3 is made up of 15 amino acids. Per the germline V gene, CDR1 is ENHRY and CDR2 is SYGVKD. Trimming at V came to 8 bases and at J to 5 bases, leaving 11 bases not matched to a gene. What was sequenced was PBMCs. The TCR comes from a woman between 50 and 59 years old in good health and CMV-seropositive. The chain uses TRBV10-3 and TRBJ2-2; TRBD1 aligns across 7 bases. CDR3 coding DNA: TGTGCCATCCGCTCAGAGACAGGGTTTACCGGGGAGCTGTTTTTT. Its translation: CAIRSETGFTGELFF.